This TCR beta chain was retrieved from a study of blood T cell repertoires in COVID-19. About the research overall: COVID-19 samples from acute and convalescent phases originated in the United States, Italy and Spain. PBMCs, B-cell-depleted T cells, or T cells were the source of the cDNA or gDNA that made up the material.

Per the authors' pipeline: Reference gene primer amplification in the assay estimated nucleated cell counts. The protocol was immunoSEQ multiplex PCR, while the TCRdb copy is restricted to in-frame clones and leaves out a portion. The V and J calls and clone size were taken over from that table, and D and trimming were inferred from the DNA. The repertoire holds a few hundred thousand clones, with 89% as singletons. The CDR3 runs 14 residues. V shed 2 bases, J shed 4 bases, and the junction held 5 bases outside the gene matches. The germline V gene encodes CDR1 SGDLS and CDR2 YYNGEE. Sequences were obtained from peripheral blood. The chain employs TRBV9 and TRBJ1-2, with TRBD1 matching 7 bases. This clonotype was obtained from a man aged 45-65 years with acute or convalescent COVID-19. The CDR3 DNA reads TGTGCCAGCAGCGTGTTGACAGGGCCCTATGGCTACACCTTC. It translates to CASSVLTGPYGYTF.